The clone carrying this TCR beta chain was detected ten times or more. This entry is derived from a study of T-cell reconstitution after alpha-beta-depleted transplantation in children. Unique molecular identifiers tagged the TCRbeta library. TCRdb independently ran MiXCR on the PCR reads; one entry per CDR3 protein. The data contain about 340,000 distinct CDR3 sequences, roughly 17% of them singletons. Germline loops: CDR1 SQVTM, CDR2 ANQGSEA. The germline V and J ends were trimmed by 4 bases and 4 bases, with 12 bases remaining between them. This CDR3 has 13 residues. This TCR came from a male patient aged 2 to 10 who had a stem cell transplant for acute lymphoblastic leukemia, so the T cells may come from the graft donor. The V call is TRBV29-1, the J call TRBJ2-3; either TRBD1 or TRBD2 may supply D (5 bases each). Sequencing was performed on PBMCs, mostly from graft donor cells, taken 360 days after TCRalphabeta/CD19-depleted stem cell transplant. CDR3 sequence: CSVGERGPDTQYF. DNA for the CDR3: TGCAGCGTTGGGGAGAGGGGACCAGATACGCAGTATTTT.